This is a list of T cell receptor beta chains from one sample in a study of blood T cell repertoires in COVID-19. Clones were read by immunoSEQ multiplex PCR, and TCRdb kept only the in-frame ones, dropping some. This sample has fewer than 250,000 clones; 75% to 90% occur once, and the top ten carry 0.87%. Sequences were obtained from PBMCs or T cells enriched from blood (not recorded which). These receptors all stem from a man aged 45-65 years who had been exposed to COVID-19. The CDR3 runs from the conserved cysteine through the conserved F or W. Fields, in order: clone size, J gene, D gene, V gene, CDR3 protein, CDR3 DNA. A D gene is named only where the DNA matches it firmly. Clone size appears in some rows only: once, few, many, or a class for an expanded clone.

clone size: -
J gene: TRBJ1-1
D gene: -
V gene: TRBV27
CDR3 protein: CANAGERRTLTEAFF
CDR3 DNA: TGTGCCAACGCCGGGGAGCGGCGAACCCTGACTGAAGCTTTCTTT

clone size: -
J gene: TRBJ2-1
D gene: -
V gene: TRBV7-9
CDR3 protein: CASSRGSSHNEQFF
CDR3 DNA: TGTGCCAGCAGCAGGGGGAGTAGTCACAATGAGCAGTTCTTC

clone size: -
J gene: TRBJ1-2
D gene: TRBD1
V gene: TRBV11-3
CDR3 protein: CASSLGEQGNYGYTF
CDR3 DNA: TGTGCCAGCAGCTTAGGCGAACAGGGGAATTATGGCTACACCTTC

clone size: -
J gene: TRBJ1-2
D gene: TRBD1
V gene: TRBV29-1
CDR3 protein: CSVWRTTGVEDYGYTF
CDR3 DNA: TGCAGCGTTTGGCGGACGACAGGGGTAGAGGACTATGGCTACACCTTC

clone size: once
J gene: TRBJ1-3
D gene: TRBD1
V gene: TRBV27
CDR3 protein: CASSLAQGAGTIYF
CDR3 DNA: TGTGCCAGCAGTTTAGCGCAGGGGGCAGGCACCATATATTTT

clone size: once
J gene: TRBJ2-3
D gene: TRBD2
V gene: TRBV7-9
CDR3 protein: CASSLSPTSGTGTDTQYF
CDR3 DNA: TGTGCCAGCAGCTTAAGCCCGACTAGCGGGACGGGCACAGATACGCAGTATTTT

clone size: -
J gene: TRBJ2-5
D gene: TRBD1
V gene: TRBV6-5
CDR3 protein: CASSPSTGGETQYF
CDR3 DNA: TGTGCCAGCAGTCCGTCGACAGGGGGCGAGACCCAGTACTTC

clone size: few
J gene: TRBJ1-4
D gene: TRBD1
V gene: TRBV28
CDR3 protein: CASTSPRQGGWEKLFF
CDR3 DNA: TGTGCCAGCACCTCCCCAAGACAGGGGGGGTGGGAAAAACTGTTTTTT

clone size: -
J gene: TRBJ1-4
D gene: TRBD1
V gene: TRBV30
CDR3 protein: CAWSGQGSYEKLFF
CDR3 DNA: TGTGCCTGGAGTGGACAGGGAAGTTACGAAAAACTGTTTTTT

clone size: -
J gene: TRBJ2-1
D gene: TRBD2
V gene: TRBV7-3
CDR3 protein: CASSFGTSRYNEQFF
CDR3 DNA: TGTGCCAGCAGCTTTGGGACTAGCAGGTACAATGAGCAGTTCTTC

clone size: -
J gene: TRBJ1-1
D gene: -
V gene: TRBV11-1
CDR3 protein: CASTEPGSTEAFF
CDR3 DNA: TGTGCCAGCACCGAACCGGGGAGCACTGAAGCTTTCTTT

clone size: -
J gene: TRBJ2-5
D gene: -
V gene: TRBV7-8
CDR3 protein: CASSRGLPQETQYF
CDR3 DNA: TGTGCCAGCAGCCGCGGACTACCGCAAGAGACCCAGTACTTC

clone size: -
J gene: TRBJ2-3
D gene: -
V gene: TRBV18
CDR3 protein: CASSPADRGTQYF
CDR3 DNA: TGTGCCAGCTCACCCGCCGATAGGGGAACGCAGTATTTT

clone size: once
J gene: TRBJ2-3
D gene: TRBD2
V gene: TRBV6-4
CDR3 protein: CASSVWEGRGDTQYF
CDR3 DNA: TGTGCCAGCAGTGTGTGGGAGGGCCGCGGAGATACGCAGTATTTT

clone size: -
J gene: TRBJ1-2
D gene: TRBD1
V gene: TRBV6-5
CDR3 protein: CASTDRVGGYTF
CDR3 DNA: TGTGCCAGCACCGACAGGGTTGGTGGCTACACCTTC

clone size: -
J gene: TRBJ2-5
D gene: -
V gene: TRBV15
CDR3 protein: CATSPRAGSQETQYF
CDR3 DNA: TGTGCCACCAGCCCCAGGGCCGGATCCCAAGAGACCCAGTACTTC

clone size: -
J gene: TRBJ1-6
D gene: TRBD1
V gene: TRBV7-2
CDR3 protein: CASSPDRGVYSPLHF
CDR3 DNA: TGTGCCAGCAGCCCGGACAGGGGGGTCTATTCACCCCTCCACTTT

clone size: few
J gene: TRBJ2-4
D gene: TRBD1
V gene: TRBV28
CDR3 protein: CASSSTRQGRDIQYF
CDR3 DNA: TGTGCCAGCAGTTCGACCCGACAGGGTCGAGACATTCAGTACTTC

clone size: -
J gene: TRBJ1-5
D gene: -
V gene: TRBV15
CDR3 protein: CATSRDFDWNSNQPQHF
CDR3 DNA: TGTGCCACCAGCAGAGATTTTGACTGGAATAGCAATCAGCCCCAGCATTTT

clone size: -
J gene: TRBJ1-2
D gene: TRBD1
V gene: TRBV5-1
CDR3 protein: CASSLFLGQGHGYTF
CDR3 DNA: TGCGCCAGCAGCTTGTTTTTGGGACAGGGTCATGGCTACACCTTC

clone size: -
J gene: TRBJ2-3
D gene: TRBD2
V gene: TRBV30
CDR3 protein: CAWSASRTSGGRRDTQYF
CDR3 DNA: TGTGCCTGGAGTGCCTCCCGGACTAGCGGGGGCCGCCGAGATACGCAGTATTTT

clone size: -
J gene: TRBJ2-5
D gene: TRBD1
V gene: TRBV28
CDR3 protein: CASSLWGTGGGETQYF
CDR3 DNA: TGTGCCAGCAGTTTGTGGGGGACAGGGGGCGGAGAGACCCAGTACTTC

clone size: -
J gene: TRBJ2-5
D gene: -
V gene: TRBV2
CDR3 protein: CASSEGRQEQETQYF
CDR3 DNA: TGTGCCAGCAGTGAAGGCAGGCAGGAACAAGAGACCCAGTACTTC

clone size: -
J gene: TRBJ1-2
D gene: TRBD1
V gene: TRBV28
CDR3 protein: CASSRTGDYGYTF
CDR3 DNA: TGTGCCAGCAGTAGGACAGGGGACTATGGCTACACCTTC

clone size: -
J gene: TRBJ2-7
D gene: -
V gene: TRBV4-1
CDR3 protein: CASSQQTGEQYF
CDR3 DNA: TGCGCCAGCAGCCAACAGACGGGCGAGCAGTACTTC

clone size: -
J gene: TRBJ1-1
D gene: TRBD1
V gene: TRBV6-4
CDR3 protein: CASSGDRTSSEAFF
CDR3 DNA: TGTGCCAGCAGTGGGGACAGGACTTCATCTGAAGCTTTCTTT

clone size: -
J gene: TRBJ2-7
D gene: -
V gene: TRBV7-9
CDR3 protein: CASSLWGREQYF
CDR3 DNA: TGTGCCAGCAGCTTATGGGGGAGGGAGCAGTACTTC

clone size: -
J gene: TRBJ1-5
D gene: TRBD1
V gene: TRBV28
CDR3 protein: CASSPPVGQGGNQPQHF
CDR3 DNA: TGTGCCAGCAGTCCCCCGGTGGGGCAGGGGGGCAATCAGCCCCAGCATTTT

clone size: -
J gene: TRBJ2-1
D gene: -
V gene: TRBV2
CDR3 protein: CASSAVWIVSGNEQFF
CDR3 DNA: TGTGCCAGCAGCGCGGTCTGGATAGTAAGCGGCAATGAGCAGTTCTTC

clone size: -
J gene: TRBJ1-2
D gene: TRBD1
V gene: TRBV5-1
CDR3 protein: CASSSRQGPLNYGYTF
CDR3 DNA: TGCGCCAGCAGCTCAAGACAGGGCCCCTTAAACTATGGCTACACCTTC

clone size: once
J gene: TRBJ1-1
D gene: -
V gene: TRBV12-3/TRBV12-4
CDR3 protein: CASSLRGGTEAFF
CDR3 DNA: TGTGCCAGCAGTTTAAGAGGGGGCACTGAAGCTTTCTTT

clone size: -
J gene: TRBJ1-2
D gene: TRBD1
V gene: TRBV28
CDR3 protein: CASSPLTYRGQSYTF
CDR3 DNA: TGTGCCAGCAGCCCATTGACCTACAGGGGGCAAAGCTACACCTTC

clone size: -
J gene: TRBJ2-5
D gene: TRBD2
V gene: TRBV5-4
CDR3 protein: CASSKGTSVQETQYF
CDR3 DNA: TGTGCCAGCAGCAAAGGGACTAGCGTACAAGAGACCCAGTACTTC

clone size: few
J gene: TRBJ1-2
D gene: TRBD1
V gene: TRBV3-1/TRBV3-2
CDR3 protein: CASSQSDRSNYGYTF
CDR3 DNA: TGTGCCAGCAGCCAATCGGACAGGTCTAACTATGGCTACACCTTC

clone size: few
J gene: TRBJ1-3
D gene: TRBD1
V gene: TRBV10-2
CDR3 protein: CASTPQGAAGNTIYF
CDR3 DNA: TGCGCCAGCACCCCGCAGGGGGCGGCGGGAAACACCATATATTTT

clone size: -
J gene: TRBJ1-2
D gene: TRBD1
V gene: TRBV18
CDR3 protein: CASSPTGGPNYGYTF
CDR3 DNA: TGTGCCAGCTCACCAACAGGGGGCCCTAACTATGGCTACACCTTC

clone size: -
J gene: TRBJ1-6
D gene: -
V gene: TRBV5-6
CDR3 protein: CASSLMDGALGNSPLHF
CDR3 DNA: TGTGCCAGCAGCTTGATGGATGGGGCCTTGGGCAATTCACCCCTCCACTTT

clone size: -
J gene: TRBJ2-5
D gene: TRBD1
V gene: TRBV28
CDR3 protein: CASSFSGQWNGRQETQYF
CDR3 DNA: TGTGCCAGCAGTTTTTCGGGACAGTGGAATGGAAGACAAGAGACCCAGTACTTC

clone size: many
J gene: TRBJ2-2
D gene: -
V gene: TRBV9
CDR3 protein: CASSPGTFGELFF
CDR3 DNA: TGTGCCAGCAGCCCCGGGACTTTCGGGGAGCTGTTTTTT

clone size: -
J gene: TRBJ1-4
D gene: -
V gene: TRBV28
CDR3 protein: CASSLGLTATNEKLFF
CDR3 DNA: TGTGCCAGCAGTTTGGGACTAACCGCAACTAATGAAAAACTGTTTTTT

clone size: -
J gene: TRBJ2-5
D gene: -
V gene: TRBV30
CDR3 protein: CAWTNRETQYF
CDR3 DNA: TGTGCCTGGACAAACAGGGAGACCCAGTACTTC